The 4 T cell receptor beta chains presented below share a single source sample, sequenced in a study of blood T cell repertoires in COVID-19 (dated by TCRdb to the early 2020s). Receptor amplification or capture employed the immunoSEQ multiplex PCR assay. Not all clones reach the TCRdb copy of this immuneACCESS table, which keeps in-frame sequences only. Checked studies attribute under half of the gap to unresolved V genes and leave the rest unexplained. In all, the sample holds about 100,000 clones, and 75% to 90% of those were seen once. The ten top clones hold approximately 10% of the sample. The sequenced sample was peripheral blood. These receptors were collected from an elderly man with acute or convalescent COVID-19.

CDR3 DNA: TGTGCCACACGGACAGGGTTGGGTGAAAAACTGTTTTTT. Translated, it gives CATRTGLGEKLFF. The chain combines TRBV7-2 with TRBJ1-4; 8 positions match TRBD1. From germline, CDR1 is SGHTA and CDR2 FQGNSA. Trimming took 10 bases from V and 7 from J; bases not matched to a gene: 8. This CDR3 has 13 amino acids. The full variable domain, its missing parts supplied by reference TRBV7-2 and TRBJ1-4, is GAGVSQSPSNKVTEKGKDVELRCDPISGHTALYWYRQSLGQGLEFLIYFQGNSAPDKSGLPSDRFSAERTGGSVSTLTIQRTQQEDSAVYLCATRTGLGEKLFFGSGTQLSVL.

This chain joins TRBV5-4 and TRBJ2-1, with a weak D call TRBD2 (6 bases). The CDR3 totals 17 residues. Germline values: CDR1 SGHNT, CDR2 YYREEE (reference sequence). V was trimmed by 6 bases and J by 0 bases, leaving 19 bases between them. Here the CDR3 reads CASTQGGQRPSYNEQFF. In DNA form, the CDR3 reads TGTGCCAGCACGCAAGGAGGGCAGCGCCCCTCCTACAATGAGCAGTTCTTC. The full variable domain, completed using reference TRBV5-4 and TRBJ2-1, is ETGVTQSPTHLIKTRGQQVTLRCSSQSGHNTVSWYQQALGQGPQFIFQYYREEENGRGNFPPRFSGLQFPNYSSELNVNALELDDSALYLCASTQGGQRPSYNEQFFGPGTRLTVL.

V and J are TRBV7-2 and TRBJ1-2; D is unresolved. Germline V gene lookup returns CDR1 SGHTA and CDR2 FQGNSA. The CDR3 runs 15 residues. V dropped 0 bases and J dropped 7 bases, with 15 bases sitting between them. CDR3 residues: CASSLARLQDRGYTF. As DNA, the CDR3 is TGTGCCAGCAGCTTAGCGCGCCTTCAGGATCGTGGCTACACCTTC.

The rearrangement joins TRBV6-5 to TRBJ2-7, with D possibly matching TRBD1 (5 bases). V lost 2 bases, J lost 3 bases, and 5 bases lay in between. There are 12 residues in the CDR3. Germline V gene data show CDR1 as MNHEY and CDR2 as SVGAGI. Here the CDR3 reads CASSYDSYEQYF. DNA for the CDR3: TGTGCCAGCAGTTACGACAGCTACGAGCAGTACTTC.